The present T cell receptor beta chain was sequenced within a study of T cell changes during pregnancy in multiple sclerosis. Sequencing used immunoSEQ multiplex PCR; TCRdb keeps in-frame clones, though not all of them. The table lists 85,000 to 120,000 clones, less than 95% of them singletons. There are 23 residues in the CDR3. V was trimmed by 4 bases and J by 2 bases, leaving 33 bases between them. Germline loops: CDR1 KGHSY, CDR2 FQNENV. The sequences come from peripheral blood, collected before pregnancy. The chain carries TRBV16 and TRBJ2-6; tentatively, D is TRBD2 (7 bases). This sequence originates from a female donor with multiple sclerosis, enrolled in a pregnancy study. The CDR3 DNA follows: TGTGCCAGCAGCCCCCAGGTGGGGGGCACGGGGGGAAGACCCTTAGCTGGGGCCAACGTCCTGACTTTC. It specifies CASSPQVGGTGGRPLAGANVLTF.